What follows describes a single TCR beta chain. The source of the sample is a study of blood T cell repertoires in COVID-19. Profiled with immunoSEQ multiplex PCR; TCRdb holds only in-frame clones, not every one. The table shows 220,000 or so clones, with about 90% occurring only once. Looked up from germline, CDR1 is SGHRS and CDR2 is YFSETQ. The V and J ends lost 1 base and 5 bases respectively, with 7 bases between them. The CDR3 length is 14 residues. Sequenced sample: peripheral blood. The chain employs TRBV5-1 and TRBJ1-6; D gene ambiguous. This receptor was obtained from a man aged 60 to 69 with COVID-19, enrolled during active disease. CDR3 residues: CASSLQNDNSPLHF. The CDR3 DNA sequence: TGCGCCAGCAGCTTGCAGAACGATAATTCACCCCTCCACTTT.